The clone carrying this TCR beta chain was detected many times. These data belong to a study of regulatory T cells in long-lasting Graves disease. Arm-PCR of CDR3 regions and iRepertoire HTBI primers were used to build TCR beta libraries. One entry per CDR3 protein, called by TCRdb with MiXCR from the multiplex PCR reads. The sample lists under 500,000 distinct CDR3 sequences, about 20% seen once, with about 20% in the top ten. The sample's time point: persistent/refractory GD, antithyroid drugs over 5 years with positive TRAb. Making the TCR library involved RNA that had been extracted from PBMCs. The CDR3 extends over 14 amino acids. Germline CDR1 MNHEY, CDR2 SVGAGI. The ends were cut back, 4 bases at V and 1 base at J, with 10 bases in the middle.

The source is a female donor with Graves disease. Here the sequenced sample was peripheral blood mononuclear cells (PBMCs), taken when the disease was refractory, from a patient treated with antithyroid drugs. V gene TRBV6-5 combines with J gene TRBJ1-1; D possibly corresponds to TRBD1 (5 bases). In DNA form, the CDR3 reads TGTGCCAGCAGTTCCCCGGACAAGAACACTGAAGCTTTCTTT. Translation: CASSSPDKNTEAFF.